A selection of T cell receptor beta chains follows, all from one sample in a study of blood T cell repertoires in COVID-19. Here immunoSEQ multiplex PCR was the method, and the copy in TCRdb shows in-frame clones only, minus some. Among some 280,000 clones listed, 75% to 90% were seen once. Sequencing was done on a sample of peripheral blood. All receptors derive from an older woman with acute or convalescent COVID-19. Each CDR3 is given with its conserved first and last residue. Fields, in order: J gene, D gene, clone size, V gene, CDR3 DNA, CDR3 protein. The D gene is left open where the match is weak. For some rows the clone size is stated as once, few or many, or as a class when expanded; others skip it.

>TRBJ2-2|NA|NA|TRBV28
TGTGCCAGCATTGGTTTATGGGGGCGTAAGAACACCGGGGAGCTGTTTTTT
CASIGLWGRKNTGELFF
>TRBJ2-5|TRBD2|NA|TRBV5-6
TGTGCCAGCTCCTCCCGAGCGGGGCAAGAGACCCAGTACTTC
CASSSRAGQETQYF
>TRBJ2-6|NA|NA|TRBV7-6
TGTGCCAGCAGCTCAACAGGGCCTCTGGCTGGGGCCAACGTCCTGACTTTC
CASSSTGPLAGANVLTF
>TRBJ2-1|TRBD1|NA|TRBV6-5
TGTGCCAGCAGACGACAGGGGGGAAATGAGCAGTTCTTC
CASRRQGGNEQFF
>TRBJ1-5|TRBD1|NA|TRBV27
TGTGCCAGCAGTTTATGGGGGACAGGTGGCAATCAGCCCCAGCATTTT
CASSLWGTGGNQPQHF
>TRBJ2-1|TRBD1|NA|TRBV18
TGTGCCAGCTCACCCACACAACAGGGGAGTGAGCAGTTCTTC
CASSPTQQGSEQFF
>TRBJ1-2|TRBD1|NA|TRBV25-1
TGTGCCAGCAGTGAATATCCGGACAGGAGGAACGGCTACACCTTC
CASSEYPDRRNGYTF
>TRBJ2-7|NA|once|TRBV5-5
TGTGCCAGCAGCTCGTCTACAGGGAACTACGAGCAGTACTTC
CASSSSTGNYEQYF
>TRBJ1-5|NA|NA|TRBV5-7
TGTGCCAGCAGTGGGAGGTACACACAAATAAACAACCAGCCCCAGCATTTT
CASSGRYTQINNQPQHF
>TRBJ2-7|TRBD2|NA|TRBV3-1/TRBV3-2
TGTGCCAGCAGCGATAGCTCTAGCGGGGCCTACGAGCAGTACTTC
CASSDSSSGAYEQYF
>TRBJ1-6|NA|NA|TRBV10-1
TGCGCCAGCAGTTGGGAGTCCTATAATTCACCCCTCCACTTT
CASSWESYNSPLHF
>TRBJ2-3|NA|NA|TRBV3-1/TRBV3-2
TGTGCCAGCAGCCAACAGCGAACCCTCACAGATACGCAGTATTTT
CASSQQRTLTDTQYF
>TRBJ1-2|TRBD1|once|TRBV28
TGTGCCACCATGGGACAGGGCCATGGCTACACCTTC
CATMGQGHGYTF
>TRBJ1-5|NA|few|TRBV30
TGTGCCTGGAGTCGACAGACTTATAGCAATCAGCCCCAGCATTTT
CAWSRQTYSNQPQHF
>TRBJ2-2|NA|NA|TRBV27
TGTGCCAGCTTCGCTGGTAACAAGAACACCGGGGAGCTGTTTTTT
CASFAGNKNTGELFF
>TRBJ2-1|NA|NA|TRBV30
TGTGCCTGGAGCTGGGGGCCCAGGGATGAGCAGTTCTTC
CAWSWGPRDEQFF
>TRBJ1-6|NA|NA|TRBV4-3
TGCGCCAGCAGCCAAGATGCGGCAGGTGGGGCCCACGTTAATTCACCCCTCCACTTT
CASSQDAAGGAHVNSPLHF
>TRBJ1-2|NA|NA|TRBV29-1
TGCAGCGTTGAGGTGGAGAGAGGTGGCTACACCTTC
CSVEVERGGYTF
>TRBJ2-7|TRBD2|NA|TRBV6-2/TRBV6-3
TGTGCCAGCAGTAATCTAGCGGAGGTCTACGAGCAGTACTTC
CASSNLAEVYEQYF
>TRBJ1-1|NA|NA|TRBV19
TGTGCCAGTAGTATGTGGAGGAACACTGAAGCTTTCTTT
CASSMWRNTEAFF
>TRBJ2-4|TRBD1|NA|TRBV6-2/TRBV6-3
TGTGCCAGCAGTTACCCTGAAACCCATACCGACAGGGCCGGGGACATTCAGTACTTC
CASSYPETHTDRAGDIQYF
>TRBJ1-1|NA|NA|TRBV18
TGTGCCAGCTCACCACCGGGGGGGAGGGCTGAAGCTTTCTTT
CASSPPGGRAEAFF
>TRBJ2-3|NA|NA|TRBV19
TGTGCCAGTAGTATTACCGCGACAGATACGCAGTATTTT
CASSITATDTQYF
>TRBJ2-3|NA|NA|TRBV19
TGTGCCAGTAGCCTGGGGACTTCGACAGATACGCAGTATTTT
CASSLGTSTDTQYF
>TRBJ2-6|NA|NA|TRBV7-2
TGTGCCAGCAGCTTAGCGCGAACTAGCAATGGGGCCAACGTCCTGACTTTC
CASSLARTSNGANVLTF
>TRBJ2-3|NA|NA|TRBV7-2
TGTGCCAGCAGCTTCACAGACACAGATACGCAGTATTTT
CASSFTDTDTQYF
>TRBJ2-2|NA|NA|TRBV5-1
TGCGCCAGCAGCCGGAGCGGGCGAACGAACACCGGGGAGCTGTTTTTT
CASSRSGRTNTGELFF
>TRBJ1-4|NA|NA|TRBV11-2
TGTGCCAGCAGCTTCGGGACACGGAATGAAAAACTGTTTTTT
CASSFGTRNEKLFF
>TRBJ2-7|TRBD2|NA|TRBV9
TGTGCCAGCAGCGTTGCCCCGGGACTAGCGGACTACGAGCAGTACTTC
CASSVAPGLADYEQYF